One sample yielded the 3 T cell receptor beta chains listed below, sequenced in a study of tumour-infiltrating T cells in Burkitt lymphoma. The table came from immunoSEQ multiplex PCR; TCRdb's copy has only in-frame clones and leaves some out. The sample shows 2,400 or so clones, 24% of them seen only once. The sequenced sample was tumor tissue from a relapse. These receptors came from a human donor with relapsed Burkitt lymphoma. Some clones in this sample may be carry-over from other donors' samples.

V and J are TRBV19 and TRBJ1-2; TRBD1 agrees at 8 bases. Germline trimming cut 9 bases from V and 1 base from J; bases unmatched to any gene: 16. Germline CDR1 is LNHDA and CDR2 is SQIVND (reference sequence). CDR3 length: 17 amino acids. In DNA, the CDR3 is TGTGCCAGCGCGAGGGAGGGACAGGCGGAACTTAACTATGGCTACACCTTC. Translating it yields CASAREGQAELNYGYTF. Together with reference TRBV19 and TRBJ1-2, the CDR3 gives the full variable domain: DGGITQSPKYLFRKEGQNVTLSCEQNLNHDAMYWYRQDPGQGLRLIYYSQIVNDFQKGDIAEGYSVSREKKESFPLTVTSAQKNPTAFYLCASAREGQAELNYGYTFGSGTRLTVV.

This clone was seen more than once but under ten times. The chain is built from TRBV7-9 and TRBJ1-1; D is uncertain. V was pared by 3 bases and J by 0 bases, with 8 bases between. Germline V gene lookup returns CDR1 SEHNR and CDR2 FQNEAQ (reference sequence). There are 14 residues in the CDR3. In DNA, the CDR3 is TGTGCCAGCAGCTTTGTCAGTATGAACACTGAAGCTTTCTTT. Translation: CASSFVSMNTEAFF.

The rearrangement uses TRBV10-2 and TRBJ1-2; unclear D gene. V dropped 4 bases and J dropped 5 bases, with 5 bases sitting between them. Germline-derived CDR1 and CDR2 are WSHSY and SAAADI. The CDR3 totals 11 residues. CDR3 nucleotides: TGCGCCAGCAGTGCCCTATATGGCTACACCTTC. The encoded protein is CASSALYGYTF.